Sequencing of this T cell receptor (beta chain) was carried out in a study of Ad26.COV2.S vaccination and SARS-CoV-2 variants. The CDR3 totals 11 residues. CDR1 LGHDT and CDR2 YNNKEL come from the germline V gene (reference sequence). The V end lost 1 base, the J end lost 7 bases, and 4 bases lay between the germline ends. The treatment: some 19 received Ad26.COV2.S at low or high dose, single or two shots; roughly five received placebo; per-sample allocation not given. Sampling was performed 63 days after the first vaccine or placebo injection. Assay used: immunoSEQ multiplex PCR; TCRdb lists only in-frame clones, some missing. The sample gives about 250,000 clones, around nine tenths of which show up once; 2.9% is in the top ten.

The source material was peripheral blood, sampled in a trial of Ad26.COV2.S vaccine versus placebo. This receptor was identified in a person between 18 and 59 years old who received the Ad26.COV2.S COVID-19 vaccine or a placebo. V gene TRBV3-1 (or the pseudogene TRBV3-2) combines with J gene TRBJ1-1; D ambiguous. The CDR3: CASSQGYEAFF. CDR3 nucleotides: TGTGCCAGCAGCCAAGGTTATGAAGCTTTCTTT.